This T cell receptor (beta chain) is from a study of blood T cell repertoires in COVID-19. Trimming removed 5 bases at V and 3 bases at J, with 18 bases between. The CDR3 sequence is 16 residues long. Germline CDR1 reads LGHDT; CDR2 reads YNNKEL (reference sequence). Original analysis: It was from reference gene primer amplification that nucleated cell counts were estimated. Method: immunoSEQ multiplex PCR; TCRdb's copy keeps in-frame clones and lacks some. V and J calls plus clone size are reproduced from that table; the DNA served to infer D and trimming. The sample holds 95,000 to 150,000 clones, 86% seen once.

The sequenced sample consisted of peripheral blood. The origin of this receptor is a man aged 35-49 years with acute or convalescent COVID-19. This chain connects TRBV3-1 (or the pseudogene TRBV3-2) to TRBJ2-3, with D perhaps TRBD2 (6 bases). The CDR3 protein is CASSAYPGLMTDTQYF. In nucleotides, the CDR3 is TGTGCCAGCAGCGCCTATCCGGGACTGATGACAGATACGCAGTATTTT.